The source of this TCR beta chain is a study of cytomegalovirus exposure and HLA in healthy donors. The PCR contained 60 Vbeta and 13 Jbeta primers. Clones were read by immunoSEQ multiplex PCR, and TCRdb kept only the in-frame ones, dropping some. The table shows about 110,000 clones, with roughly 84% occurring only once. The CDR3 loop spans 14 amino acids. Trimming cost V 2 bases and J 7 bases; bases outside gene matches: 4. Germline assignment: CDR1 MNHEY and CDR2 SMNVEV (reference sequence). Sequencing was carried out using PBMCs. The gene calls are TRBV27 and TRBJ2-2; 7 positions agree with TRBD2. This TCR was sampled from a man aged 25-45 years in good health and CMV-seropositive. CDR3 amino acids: CASSLRGGFGELFF. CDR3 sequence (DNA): TGTGCCAGCAGTTTACGGGGAGGGTTCGGGGAGCTGTTTTTT.